A single sample gave rise to the 25 T cell receptor beta chains below, sequenced in a study of control samples from healthy donors and cancer patients. The protocol was immunoSEQ multiplex PCR, while the TCRdb copy is restricted to in-frame clones and leaves out a portion. The sample yields approximately 100,000 clones, roughly 86% seen once. The sequenced material came from blood. These receptors were collected from a man in his sixties in good health.

This rearrangement joins TRBV25-1 to TRBJ2-7; possibly TRBD1 for D (6 bases). Trimming removed 7 bases at V and 2 bases at J, with 21 bases between. Germline V gene data show CDR1 as MGHDK and CDR2 as SYGVNS. This CDR3 region has 16 residues. This CDR3 reads CASTKMGAGATYEQYF. As DNA, the CDR3 is TGTGCCAGCACCAAAATGGGGGCAGGGGCTACCTACGAGCAGTACTTC.

The chain joins TRBV10-2 to TRBJ1-1; D is unresolved. Germline CDR1 WSHSY, CDR2 SAAADI. With 5 bases removed from V and 6 bases from J, the gap between germline ends came to 13 bases. This CDR3 is built from 13 residues. The CDR3 here is CASSRTRAAEAFF. CDR3 nucleotide sequence: TGCGCCAGCAGTCGAACTAGGGCGGCTGAAGCTTTCTTT.

This chain connects TRBV5-1 to TRBJ2-1; D may be TRBD2 (7 bases). The germline V gene encodes CDR1 SGHRS and CDR2 YFSETQ. Trimming removed 4 bases from V and 8 bases from J, with 22 bases in between. This CDR3 spans 16 amino acids. The CDR3 DNA sequence: TGCGCCAGCAGCCCGGGGGTGGCGGGGGCCCCGGATGAGCAGTTCTTC. As protein: CASSPGVAGAPDEQFF.

The gene calls are TRBV13 and TRBJ1-2, with D perhaps matching TRBD1 (5 bases). Germline V lookup: CDR1 PRHDT, CDR2 FYEKMQ (reference sequence). This CDR3 comprises 19 residues. V was pared by 4 bases and J by 5 bases, with 29 bases between. The CDR3 here is CASSSPFRGSLQKLYGYTF. The CDR3 DNA follows: TGTGCCAGCAGCTCCCCTTTTAGGGGAAGCCTGCAGAAGCTATATGGCTACACCTTC.

The chain couples TRBV6-5 to TRBJ1-6; tentative D call: TRBD1 (6 bases). The CDR3 sequence is 15 residues long. V lost 2 bases and J lost 4, with 9 bases in between. Looked up from germline, CDR1 is MNHEY and CDR2 is SVGAGI. CDR3 sequence (DNA): TGTGCCAGCAGTTACGAGACAGGTTATAATTCACCCCTCCACTTT. This gives the protein CASSYETGYNSPLHF.

The chain carries TRBV5-6 and TRBJ2-7, with D possibly TRBD1 on 5 matching bases. With 4 bases removed from V and 4 bases from J, the gap between germline ends came to 15 bases. The CDR3 extends over 14 amino acids. Germline V gene sequence: CDR1 SGHDT, CDR2 YYEEEE. For the CDR3, the DNA is TGTGCCAGCAGCCTAGGGGTGTTGGGGTACGAGCAGTACTTC. It encodes CASSLGVLGYEQYF.

In this sample, this clone turned up once. The V gene is TRBV5-1, the J gene TRBJ1-2, with D possibly being TRBD1 (5 bases). CDR1 is SGHRS, CDR2 YFSETQ, per germline. With 3 bases removed from V and 0 bases from J, the gap between germline ends came to 15 bases. CDR3 length equals 16 residues. As DNA, the CDR3 is TGCGCCAGCAGCTCAAAGTCGGGAGGGGCTAACTATGGCTACACCTTC. This sequence encodes CASSSKSGGANYGYTF.

The rearrangement links TRBV3-1 (or the pseudogene TRBV3-2) to TRBJ1-5, with 8 bases lining up with TRBD1. Losses at the gene ends were 3 bases for V and 11 bases for J; bases not matched to a gene: 6. Germline values: CDR1 LGHDT, CDR2 YNNKEL (reference sequence). CDR3 length: 13 amino acids. Here the CDR3 reads CASSQGQVGSQHF. As DNA, the CDR3 is TGTGCCAGCAGCCAGGGACAGGTAGGGTCCCAGCATTTT.

The chain links TRBV5-1 to TRBJ2-5; 7 bases are a match to TRBD1. V lost 3 bases and J lost 5; bases outside the gene matches: 7. The CDR3 length is 14 residues. Germline loops: CDR1 SGHRS, CDR2 YFSETQ. CDR3 coding DNA: TGCGCCAGCAGCTCACAGGGGTGGATGGAGACCCAGTACTTC. This codes for CASSSQGWMETQYF.

This clone was seen a few times. The gene calls are TRBV6-5 and TRBJ1-1; TRBD1 might be the D (6 bases). Germline loops: CDR1 MNHEY, CDR2 SVGAGI. The CDR3 is made up of 14 amino acids. The ends were cut back, 4 bases at V and 7 bases at J, with 16 bases in the middle. The CDR3 loop is CASSFTQGHNEAFF. The DNA of the CDR3 is TGTGCCAGCAGTTTTACTCAGGGGCACAATGAAGCTTTCTTT.

A few counts support this clone. The chain joins TRBV7-8 to TRBJ2-2; D is undetermined. Germline CDR1 reads SGHVS; CDR2 reads FQNEAQ. The CDR3 is 13 residues long. The V gene lost 6 bases and the J gene lost 1 base, with 6 bases spanning the gap. CDR3 protein: CASSEMNTGELFF. CDR3 nucleotide sequence: TGTGCCAGCAGTGAGATGAACACCGGGGAGCTGTTTTTT.

The chain carries TRBV7-9 and TRBJ2-5; D might be TRBD1 (5 bases). The CDR3 is made up of 13 amino acids. Germline V gene sequence: CDR1 SEHNR, CDR2 FQNEAQ (reference sequence). The V end lost 1 base, the J end lost 5 bases, and 8 bases lay between the germline ends. The CDR3, as DNA: TGTGCCAGCAGCTTAGGACAGTGGGAGACCCAGTACTTC. The encoded protein is CASSLGQWETQYF. Drawing the rest from reference TRBV7-9 and TRBJ2-5, the complete variable domain is DTGVSQNPRHKITKRGQNVTFRCDPISEHNRLYWYRQTLGQGPEFLTYFQNEAQLEKSRLLSDRFSAERPKGSFSTLEIQRTEQGDSAMYLCASSLGQWETQYFGPGTRLLVL.

This clone came up a few times. V and J are TRBV10-1 and TRBJ1-6; 8 bases are a match to TRBD1. The CDR3 is 14 amino acids. Germline values: CDR1 WNHNN, CDR2 SYGVQD (reference sequence). J was trimmed by 10 bases and V by 11 bases; bases with no gene match: 13. The CDR3 sequence is CAAHAPTGDSPLHF. The CDR3 nucleotides are TGCGCCGCACACGCACCGACAGGGGACTCACCCCTCCACTTT.

The rearrangement uses TRBV19 and TRBJ1-3; possible D gene TRBD1, 5 bases. Germline assignment: CDR1 LNHDA and CDR2 SQIVND (reference sequence). V was shortened by 4 bases and J by 0 bases, with 19 bases between the two germline ends. The CDR3 has 18 residues. The CDR3 region has the DNA TGTGCCAGTAGTAGGGGCTCGACGGGAAGGAGCTCTGGAAACACCATATATTTT. It yields the protein CASSRGSTGRSSGNTIYF.

The J gene is TRBJ2-7, the V gene TRBV30; TRBD1 matches 7 bases. Losses at the gene ends were 2 bases for V and 5 bases for J; bases not matched to a gene: 15. The CDR3 spans 16 residues. Looked up from germline, CDR1 is GTSNPN and CDR2 is SVGIG (reference sequence). The CDR3 here is CAWSLTGSRRVHEQYF. The DNA for the CDR3 is TGTGCCTGGAGTCTGACAGGGTCCCGTCGCGTCCACGAGCAGTACTTC.

This clone was detected only once. V and J are TRBV11-2 and TRBJ2-1; D possibly corresponds to TRBD2 (6 bases). The CDR3 is made up of 14 amino acids. The germline V gene has CDR1 SGHAT and CDR2 FQNNGV. The V gene lost 5 bases and the J gene lost 5 bases, with 13 bases spanning the gap. The CDR3 spells CASSAAGLHNEQFF. The CDR3 coding sequence is TGTGCCAGCAGCGCGGCGGGACTTCACAATGAGCAGTTCTTC.

The chain joins TRBV7-9 to TRBJ2-7; the D gene is possibly TRBD1 (5 bases). CDR1 and CDR2 (germline): SEHNR, FQNEAQ (reference sequence). V lost 0 bases and J 5 bases, leaving 8 bases between the germline ends. The CDR3 contains 13 residues. The CDR3 loop is CASSLARVDEQYF. CDR3 coding DNA: TGTGCCAGCAGCTTAGCCAGGGTCGACGAGCAGTACTTC.

This clone has only a few counts. J is TRBJ2-1 and V is TRBV2, with D hard to call. The CDR3 consists of 12 residues. Trimming stripped 4 bases from V and 4 bases from J, with 5 bases between. CDR1 is SNHLY and CDR2 is FYNNEI in the germline V gene. The chain's CDR3 is CASSVAYNEQFF. The CDR3 bases are TGTGCCAGCAGTGTGGCTTACAATGAGCAGTTCTTC.

CDR3 bases: TGCGCCAGCAGCTTGGAGGGACTACTCCAAGAGACCCAGTACTTC. The encoded protein is CASSLEGLLQETQYF. The chain has TRBV5-1 and TRBJ2-5, with 7 bases matching TRBD2. Germline-derived CDR1 and CDR2 are SGHRS and YFSETQ. The CDR3 spans 15 residues. V gave up 0 bases and J gave up 1 base; unmatched junction bases: 3.

This chain uses TRBV27 with TRBJ2-2; D remains ambiguous. V was cut by 0 bases and J by 5 bases, with 10 bases left in between. The CDR3 totals 15 residues. Germline loops: CDR1 MNHEY, CDR2 SMNVEV (reference sequence). The CDR3 sequence is CASSLSSARTGELFF. CDR3 coding DNA: TGTGCCAGCAGTTTATCAAGCGCGCGAACCGGGGAGCTGTTTTTT.

This clone was counted a few times. The V call is TRBV28, the J call TRBJ1-2; D gene ambiguous. The CDR3 totals 13 residues. The germline V and J ends were trimmed by 1 base and 4 bases, with 7 bases remaining between them. Germline lookup yields CDR1 MDHEN and CDR2 SYDVKM. The CDR3 bases are TGTGCCAGCAGTTTATACCCCTCCTATGGCTACACCTTC. It encodes CASSLYPSYGYTF.

The chain couples TRBV6-5 to TRBJ2-3; maybe TRBD2 (5 bases). The V end lost 4 bases, the J end lost 9 bases, and 11 bases lay between the germline ends. CDR1 and CDR2 from the germline V gene are MNHEY and SVGAGI. The CDR3 covers 12 residues. The DNA of the CDR3 is TGTGCCAGCAGTTTTGGAGGCCTCACGCAGTATTTT. This encodes CASSFGGLTQYF.

The chain couples TRBV4-1 to TRBJ2-7, with a weak D call TRBD1 (6 bases). The CDR3 is 16 amino acids. Looked up from germline, CDR1 is MGHRA and CDR2 is YSYEKL. Between the trimmed V and J ends, which lost 1 base and 5 bases, there was a span of 18 bases. The CDR3 sequence: CASSQVVWGRDDEQYF. The DNA of the CDR3 is TGCGCCAGCAGCCAAGTTGTTTGGGGGCGCGACGACGAGCAGTACTTC.

The chain uses TRBV6-5 and TRBJ1-2; a possible D gene is TRBD1 (5 bases). Trimming pared 4 bases from V and 6 bases from J, leaving 21 bases between. This CDR3 has 16 amino acids. The germline gives CDR1 MNHEY, CDR2 SVGAGI. CDR3 DNA: TGTGCCAGCAGTTTCCTGGGTAAAGGGGATTTTAATGGCTACACCTTC. Translated, it gives CASSFLGKGDFNGYTF.

This chain joins TRBV6-1 and TRBJ1-1, with D perhaps TRBD1 (5 bases). Deletions cut 0 bases from V and 4 bases from J, with 12 bases between. This CDR3 contains 15 residues. Germline CDR1 is MNHNS and CDR2 is SASEGT. The CDR3 spells CASSEALWGRTEAFF. CDR3 nucleotides: TGTGCCAGCAGTGAAGCGCTGTGGGGCCGCACTGAAGCTTTCTTT.